These T cell receptor beta chains were read from a single sample in a study of tumor-infiltrating lymphocytes in glioblastoma multiforme. Each CDR3 protein gets one entry after TCRdb re-called the multiplex PCR reads with MiXCR. The sample includes roughly 13,000 distinct CDR3 sequences, 64% of them seen just once. The sample taken for sequencing was brain tumor tissue. The receptors were gathered from a male donor with glioblastoma. Both conserved end residues are part of each CDR3. Fields, in order: D gene, V gene, clone size, J gene, CDR3 DNA, CDR3 protein. D genes are given only for firm matches. A clone size is listed for some rows: how often the clone was seen (once, few, many), or a class if it is expanded.

-	TRBV11-2	few	TRBJ1-4	TGTGCCAGCAGCTTAGATTGGACGGCTGGATTCTCACTGTTTTTT	CASSLDWTAGFSLFF
-	TRBV6-2/TRBV6-3	-	TRBJ2-1	TGTGCCAGCTTTTCCGCGGGGAATGGGCAGTTCTTC	CASFSAGNGQFF
-	TRBV11-3	-	TRBJ1-1	TGTGCCAGCAGCTTAGGACCGGCTGAAGCTTTCTTT	CASSLGPAEAFF
-	TRBV6-5	-	TRBJ2-7	TGTGCCAGCAGTTTCGGGCACGGCTTCTGTGAGCAGTACTTC	CASSFGHGFCEQYF
TRBD1	TRBV4-1	-	TRBJ2-3	TGCGCCAGCAGTCAACAGACAGGGGGCTCTAGCACAGATACGCAGTATTTT	CASSQQTGGSSTDTQYF
TRBD2	TRBV10-1	-	TRBJ2-2	TGCGCCAGCAGTGAAACGGCTAGCGGGGGGGCCTGGGAGCTGTTTTTT	CASSETASGGAWELFF
TRBD1	TRBV12-3/TRBV12-4	few	TRBJ1-1	TGTGCCAGCAGTTTGGCAGGGGGGAACACTGAAGCTTTCTTT	CASSLAGGNTEAFF
TRBD2	TRBV20-1	-	TRBJ2-7	TGCAGTGCTAGAGCCCCTCCGGGACTAGCGGGCCTAACTCCCGGGGAGCAGTACTTC	CSARAPPGLAGLTPGEQYF
-	TRBV11-1	-	TRBJ2-3	TGTGCCAGCAGCAACTTCATAGATACGCAGTATTTT	CASSNFIDTQYF
-	TRBV29-1	-	TRBJ1-1	TGCAGCGTTGGCGAGGGGGAGGTCACTGAAGCTTCCTTT	CSVGEGEVTEASF
TRBD2	TRBV20-1	-	TRBJ2-1	TGCAGTGCTCCCTATGGACTAGCTTCCAACGATGAGCAGTTCTTC	CSAPYGLASNDEQFF
-	TRBV20-1	medium-sized	TRBJ2-3	TGCAGTGCTAGAGTGGACTACACAGATACGCAGTATTTT	CSARVDYTDTQYF
-	TRBV11-1	-	TRBJ1-1	TGTGCCAGCAGCCTCGCCCGGGACACCGAAGCTTTCTTT	CASSLARDTEAFF
-	TRBV7-9	few	TRBJ2-5	TGTGCCAGCAGCCAAGGAGGACAGCAAGGGACCCAGAACTTC	CASSQGGQQGTQNF
-	TRBV28	many	TRBJ2-7	TGTGCCAGCAGTTTATTTTGGGCCCCCTACGAGCAGTACTTC	CASSLFWAPYEQYF
-	TRBV11-1	many	TRBJ2-3	TGTGCCGGCAGCTTAGCAGATGCGCAGTATTTT	CAGSLADAQYF
TRBD1	TRBV5-5	-	TRBJ1-1	TGTGCCAGCAGCTTGGCCGCTAATACAGGGGGGTCCACTGTAGCTCTCTTT	CASSLAANTGGSTVALF
-	TRBV28	-	TRBJ2-7	TGTGCCAGCAGTGAACTAGTGCAGGCGGCGGGCGAGCAGTACTTC	CASSELVQAAGEQYF
-	TRBV20-1	-	TRBJ2-1	TGCAGAGCTAGAGAGGTATATGAGCAGTTCTTC	CRAREVYEQFF
TRBD1	TRBV20-1	-	TRBJ1-1	TGCAGTGCTAGGCTGGTAGGGGGAGGGGGCCTCAACACTGAAGCTCTCTTT	CSARLVGGGGLNTEALF
TRBD2	TRBV6-1	-	TRBJ2-7	TGTGCCAGCAGTGTAACGCGGACTAGTTGGGACTACGAGCAGTACTTC	CASSVTRTSWDYEQYF
-	TRBV18	-	TRBJ2-1	-	CASSPFGAGSYNEQIF
TRBD1	TRBV11-2	-	TRBJ2-2	TGTGCCAGCAGCCCCGGGACAGGGGGCAGAGGGGAGCTGTTTTTT	CASSPGTGGRGELFF
TRBD2	TRBV5-1	many	TRBJ2-1	TGCGCCAGCAGCTTTTCTCCAGCGGGATACAATGAGCAGTTCTTC	CASSFSPAGYNEQFF
TRBD1	TRBV12-3/TRBV12-4	-	TRBJ2-7	TGTGCCAGCAGCTCGGGACAGGGTCACGAGCAGTACTTC	CASSSGQGHEQYF
TRBD1	TRBV29-1	-	TRBJ2-5	TGCAGCGCACGAGGGACAGCCCCCCAAGAGACCCAGTACTTC	CSARGTAPQETQYF
-	TRBV12-3/TRBV12-4	-	TRBJ1-3	TGTGCCAGCAGCGAACTTCGAATGGGCACCATATATTTT	CASSELRMGTIYF
-	TRBV6-1	-	TRBJ1-5	TGTGCCGGCACCCTGACGGGTAGGGGTGGGGAGCCTCAGCCACAGCATTTT	CAGTLTGRGGEPQPQHF